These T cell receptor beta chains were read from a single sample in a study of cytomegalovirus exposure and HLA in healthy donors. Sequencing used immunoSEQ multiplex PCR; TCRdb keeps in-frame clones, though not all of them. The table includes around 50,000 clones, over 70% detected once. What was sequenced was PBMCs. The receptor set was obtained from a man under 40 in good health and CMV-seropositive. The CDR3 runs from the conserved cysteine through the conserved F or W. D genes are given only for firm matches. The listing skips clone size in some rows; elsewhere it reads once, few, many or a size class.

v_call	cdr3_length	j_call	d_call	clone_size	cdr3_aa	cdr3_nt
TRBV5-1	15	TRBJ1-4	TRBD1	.	CASSMTGSTNEKLFF	TGCGCCAGCAGCATGACAGGGTCAACTAATGAAAAACTGTTTTTT
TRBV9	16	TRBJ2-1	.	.	CASSPPFGGGRYEQFF	TGTGCCAGCAGCCCTCCTTTTGGGGGGGGGCGATATGAGCAGTTCTTC
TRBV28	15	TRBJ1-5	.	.	CASSLGGTFNQPQHF	TGTGCCAGCAGTTTGGGCGGGACTTTTAATCAGCCCCAGCATTTT
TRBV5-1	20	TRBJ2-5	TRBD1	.	CARGSRGDWDRGQTWETQYF	TGCGCCAGGGGGAGCCGGGGGGATTGGGACAGGGGGCAAACTTGGGAGACCCAGTACTTC
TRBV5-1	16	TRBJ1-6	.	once	CASSLATGSRNSPLHF	TGCGCCAGCAGCTTGGCGACGGGAAGCCGCAATTCACCCCTCCACTTT
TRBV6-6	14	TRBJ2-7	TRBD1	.	CASSLGQGILEQYF	TGTGCCAGCAGCCTGGGACAGGGAATTCTCGAGCAGTACTTC
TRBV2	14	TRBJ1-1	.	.	CADSRTEVNTEAFF	TGTGCCGACAGCAGGACAGAGGTGAACACTGAAGCTTTCTTT
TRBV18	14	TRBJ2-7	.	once	CASSQGGIPYEQYF	TGTGCCAGCTCACAGGGGGGGATTCCCTACGAGCAGTACTTC
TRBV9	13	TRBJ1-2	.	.	CASSVRGGDGYTF	TGTGCCAGCAGCGTACGGGGGGGGGATGGCTACACCTTC
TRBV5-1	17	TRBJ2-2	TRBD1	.	CASSLGEQGINTGELFF	TGCGCCAGCAGCTTGGGGGAACAGGGGATAAACACCGGGGAGCTGTTTTTT
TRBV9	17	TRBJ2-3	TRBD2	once	CASSVMRSGGITDTQYF	TGTGCCAGCAGCGTAATGAGAAGCGGGGGAATCACAGATACGCAGTATTTT
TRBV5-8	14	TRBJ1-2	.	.	CASSLRRTDYGYTF	TGTGCCAGCAGCTTGCGAAGGACAGACTATGGCTACACCTTC
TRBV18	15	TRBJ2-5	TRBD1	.	CASSQGQGALVTQYF	TGTGCCAGCTCACAAGGACAGGGGGCATTGGTGACCCAGTACTTC
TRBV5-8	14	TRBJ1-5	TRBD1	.	CASSGGQGFQPQHF	TGTGCCAGCAGCGGGGGACAGGGGTTTCAGCCCCAGCATTTT
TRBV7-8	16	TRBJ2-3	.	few	CASSFARGIASDTQYF	TGTGCCAGCAGCTTCGCTAGGGGAATAGCATCAGATACGCAGTATTTT
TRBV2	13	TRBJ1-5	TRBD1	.	CAPAGQGNQPQHF	TGTGCCCCAGCGGGACAGGGGAATCAGCCCCAGCATTTT
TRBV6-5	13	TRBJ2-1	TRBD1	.	CASSYNRGAEQFF	TGTGCCAGCAGTTATAACAGGGGGGCTGAGCAGTTCTTC
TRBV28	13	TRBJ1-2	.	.	CASTGDRYYGYTF	TGTGCCAGCACAGGGGACCGATACTATGGCTACACCTTC
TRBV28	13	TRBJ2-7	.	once	CASSLAGRGFHHF	TGTGCCAGCAGTTTAGCGGGCAGGGGATTTCATCACTTC
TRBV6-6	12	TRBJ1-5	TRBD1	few	CASDRGDQPQHF	TGTGCCAGTGACAGGGGTGATCAGCCCCAGCATTTT
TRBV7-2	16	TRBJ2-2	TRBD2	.	CASSSKTSRTTGELFF	TGTGCCAGCAGCTCCAAGACTAGCCGGACCACCGGGGAGCTGTTTTTT
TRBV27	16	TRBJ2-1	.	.	CASSLIITSSYNEQFF	TGTGCCAGCAGTTTAATTATTACTAGCTCCTACAATGAGCAGTTCTTC
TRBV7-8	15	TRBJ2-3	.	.	CASSLAGHGTDTQYF	TGTGCCAGCAGCTTAGCGGGACACGGCACAGATACGCAGTATTTT
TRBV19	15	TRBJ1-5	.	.	CASHRVQGSSQPQHF	TGTGCCAGTCACCGGGTGCAGGGATCCAGTCAGCCCCAGCATTTT
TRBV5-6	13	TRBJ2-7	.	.	CASSLRGSYEQYF	TGTGCCAGCAGCTTGAGAGGGTCCTACGAGCAGTACTTC
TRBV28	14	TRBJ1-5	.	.	CASSPIDSNQPQHF	TGTGCCAGCAGTCCTATTGATAGCAATCAGCCCCAGCATTTT
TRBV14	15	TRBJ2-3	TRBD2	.	CASSHTGGAGDTQYF	TGTGCCAGCAGCCATACGGGGGGGGCCGGAGATACGCAGTATTTT
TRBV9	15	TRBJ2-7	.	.	CASSVEGGAGYEQYF	TGTGCCAGCAGCGTAGAAGGAGGGGCGGGATACGAGCAGTACTTC
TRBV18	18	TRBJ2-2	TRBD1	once	CASSPGSPDRVQTGELFF	TGTGCCAGCTCACCAGGGAGCCCGGACAGGGTACAAACCGGGGAGCTGTTTTTT
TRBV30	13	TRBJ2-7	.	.	CASTGYISYEQYF	TGTGCCTCGACCGGGTACATCTCCTACGAGCAGTACTTC
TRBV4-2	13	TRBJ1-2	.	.	CASSQDGQTGYTF	TGTGCCAGCAGCCAAGACGGACAGACTGGCTACACCTTC
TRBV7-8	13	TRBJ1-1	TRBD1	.	CASQGPRTGEAFF	TGTGCCAGCCAAGGGCCCAGGACAGGGGAAGCTTTCTTT
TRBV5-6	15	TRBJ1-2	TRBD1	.	CASSLPRTGTYGYTF	TGTGCCAGCAGCTTGCCCCGGACAGGGACCTATGGCTACACCTTC
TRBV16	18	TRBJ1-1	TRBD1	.	CASSQQRQGAGFSTEAFF	TGTGCCAGCAGCCAACAACGACAGGGGGCGGGTTTCAGCACTGAAGCTTTCTTT
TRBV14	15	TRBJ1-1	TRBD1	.	CASSQVFRGQQGAFF	TGTGCCAGCAGCCAAGTTTTTAGGGGGCAGCAGGGGGCTTTCTTT
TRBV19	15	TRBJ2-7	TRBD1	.	CASSSGTGSSYEQYF	TGTGCCAGTAGTTCGGGGACAGGAAGCTCCTACGAGCAGTACTTC
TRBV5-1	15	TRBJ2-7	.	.	CASSLERGHFYEQYF	TGCGCCAGCAGCTTGGAGAGGGGACATTTCTACGAGCAGTACTTC
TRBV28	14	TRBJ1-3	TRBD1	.	CASSSYRGGNTIYF	TGTGCCAGCAGTTCCTACAGGGGTGGAAACACCATATATTTT
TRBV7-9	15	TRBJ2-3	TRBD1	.	CASSYEGASTDTQYF	TGTGCCAGCAGTTACGAGGGGGCTAGCACAGATACGCAGTATTTT
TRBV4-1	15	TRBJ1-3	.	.	CASSRDTGSGNTIYF	TGCGCCAGCAGCCGAGATACAGGGTCTGGAAACACCATATATTTT
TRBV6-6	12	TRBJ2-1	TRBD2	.	CASRQSGGRSFF	TGTGCCAGCAGGCAATCGGGGGGGCGCTCGTTCTTC
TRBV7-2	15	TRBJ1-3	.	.	CASSLGGSRGNTIYF	TGTGCCAGCAGCTTAGGAGGGTCTCGCGGCAACACCATATATTTT
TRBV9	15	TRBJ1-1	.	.	CASSVGGSRNTEAFF	TGTGCCAGCAGCGTAGGGGGCAGTAGAAACACTGAAGCTTTCTTT
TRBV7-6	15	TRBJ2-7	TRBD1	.	CASSLPGTGLDEQYF	TGTGCCAGCAGCCTCCCCGGGACAGGGCTGGACGAGCAGTACTTC
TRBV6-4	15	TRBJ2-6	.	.	CASSESLSGANVLTF	TGTGCCAGCAGTGAAAGCCTCTCTGGGGCCAACGTCCTGACTTTC
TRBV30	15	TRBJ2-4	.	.	CAWSAGDLAKNIQYF	TGTGCCTGGAGTGCAGGGGATCTAGCCAAAAACATTCAGTACTTC
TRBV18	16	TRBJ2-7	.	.	CASSPIWDFNSYEQYF	TGTGCCAGCTCACCCATATGGGACTTCAACTCCTACGAGCAGTACTTC
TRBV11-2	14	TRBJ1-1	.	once	CASRFTGFDTEAFF	TGTGCCAGCAGATTTACAGGGTTTGATACTGAAGCTTTCTTT
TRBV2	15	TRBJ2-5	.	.	CASSIRQSYQETQYF	TGTGCCAGCAGTATAAGACAGTCGTACCAAGAGACCCAGTACTTC
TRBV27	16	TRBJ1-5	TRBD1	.	CASSPDRGHSNQPQHF	TGTGCCAGCAGTCCGGACAGGGGACATAGCAATCAGCCCCAGCATTTT
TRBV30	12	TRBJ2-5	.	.	CAWSAGRETQYF	TGTGCCTGGAGCGCAGGGAGGGAGACCCAGTACTTC
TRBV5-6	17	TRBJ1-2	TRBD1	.	CASSYRGLSPWDYGYTF	TGTGCCAGCAGCTACAGGGGGCTCTCCCCATGGGACTATGGCTACACCTTC
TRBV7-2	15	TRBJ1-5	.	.	CASSQRGPSNQPQHF	TGTGCCAGCTCACAGCGGGGACCTAGCAATCAGCCCCAGCATTTT
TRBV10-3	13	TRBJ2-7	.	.	CAIQQGAGYEQYF	TGTGCCATCCAACAGGGAGCAGGGTACGAGCAGTACTTC
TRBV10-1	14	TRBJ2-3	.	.	CASSDWRGENTQYF	TGCGCCAGCAGTGACTGGAGGGGAGAGAATACGCAGTATTTT
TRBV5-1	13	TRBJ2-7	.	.	CASSTGGSYEQYF	TGCGCCAGCAGCACCGGGGGCTCCTACGAGCAGTACTTC
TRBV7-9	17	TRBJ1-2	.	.	CASSPINRDIILRGYTF	TGTGCCAGCAGCCCAATTAATAGGGACATTATCCTGCGCGGCTACACCTTC
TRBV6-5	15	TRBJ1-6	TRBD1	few	CASSRQGARNSPLHF	TGTGCCAGCAGCAGACAGGGGGCTAGGAATTCACCCCTCCACTTT
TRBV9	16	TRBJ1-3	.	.	CASSTHPTGSGNTIYF	TGTGCCAGCAGCACTCACCCGACAGGCTCTGGAAACACCATATATTTT
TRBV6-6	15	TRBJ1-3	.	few	CASSSDISSGNTIYF	TGTGCCAGCAGCTCCGACATTTCCTCTGGAAACACCATATATTTT